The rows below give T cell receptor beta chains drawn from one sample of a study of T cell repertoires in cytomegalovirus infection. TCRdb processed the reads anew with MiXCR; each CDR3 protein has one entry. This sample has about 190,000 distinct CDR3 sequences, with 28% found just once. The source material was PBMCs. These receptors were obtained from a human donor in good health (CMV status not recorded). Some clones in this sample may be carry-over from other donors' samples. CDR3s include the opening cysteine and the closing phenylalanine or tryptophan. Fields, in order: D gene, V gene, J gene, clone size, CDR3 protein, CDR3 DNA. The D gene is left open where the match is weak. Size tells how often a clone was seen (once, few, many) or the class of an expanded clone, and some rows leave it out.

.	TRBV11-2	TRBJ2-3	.	CASSPGQINLGTQYF	TGTGCCAGCAGCCCTGGACAGATCAACCTGGGTACGCAGTATTTT
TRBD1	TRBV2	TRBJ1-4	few	CASRRRTGMGEKLFF	TGTGCCAGCAGGCGAAGGACAGGGATGGGGGAAAAACTGTTTTTT
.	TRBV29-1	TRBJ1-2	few	CSAPGAGYTF	TGCAGCGCCCCGGGGGCTGGCTACACCTTC
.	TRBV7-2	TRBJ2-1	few	CASTKTGSGYNEQFF	TGTGCCAGCACCAAAACTGGGAGCGGTTACAATGAGCAGTTCTTC
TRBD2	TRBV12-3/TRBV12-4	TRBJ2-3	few	CASSPGASGGWDTQYF	TGTGCCAGCAGCCCCGGGGCTAGCGGGGGATGGGATACGCAGTATTTT
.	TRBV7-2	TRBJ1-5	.	CASSLRRTNQPQHF	TGTGCCAGCAGCTTAAGACGGACCAATCAGCCCCAGCATTTT
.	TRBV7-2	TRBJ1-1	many	CASSLMGQGNTEAFF	TGTGCCAGCAGCCTGATGGGTCAGGGGAACACTGAAGCTTTCTTT
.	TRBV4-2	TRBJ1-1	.	CASSPGNLNTEAFF	TGTGCCAGCAGCCCCGGGAACTTAAACACTGAAGCTTTCTTT
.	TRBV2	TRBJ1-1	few	CASKTGGNTEAFF	TGTGCCAGCAAGACAGGTGGGAACACTGAAGCTTTCTTT
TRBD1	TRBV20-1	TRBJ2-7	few	CSASSRGQGTEQYF	TGCAGTGCTAGCTCTCGCGGACAGGGGACCGAGCAGTACTTC
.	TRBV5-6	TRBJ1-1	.	CASSAGATEAFF	TGTGCCAGCAGCGCAGGAGCCACTGAAGCTTTCTTT
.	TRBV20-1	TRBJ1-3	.	CSARVELQGYTIYF	TGCAGTGCTAGAGTGGAACTACAGGGATACACCATATATTTT
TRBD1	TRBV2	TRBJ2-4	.	CAGQGLAKNIQYF	TGTGCCGGACAGGGCCTAGCCAAAAACATTCAGTACTTC
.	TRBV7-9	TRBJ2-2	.	CASSRQANTGELFF	TGTGCCAGCAGCCGACAGGCAAACACCGGGGAGCTGTTTTTT
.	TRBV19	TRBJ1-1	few	CASRRGTEDTEAFF	TGTGCCAGTAGACGGGGGACGGAAGACACTGAAGCTTTCTTT
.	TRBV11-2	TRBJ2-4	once	CASSLAGAMNIQYF	TGTGCCAGCAGCTTAGCAGGGGCTATGAACATTCAGTACTTC
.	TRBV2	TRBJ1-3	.	CASESGPQGDTIYF	TGTGCCAGCGAATCCGGGCCCCAAGGGGACACCATATATTTT
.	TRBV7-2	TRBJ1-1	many	CASSLAARDTEAFF	TGTGCCAGCAGCTTAGCCGCCAGGGACACTGAAGCTTTCTTT
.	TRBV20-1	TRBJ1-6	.	CSASNEEWASPLHF	TGCAGTGCTAGTAACGAGGAATGGGCTTCACCCCTCCACTTT